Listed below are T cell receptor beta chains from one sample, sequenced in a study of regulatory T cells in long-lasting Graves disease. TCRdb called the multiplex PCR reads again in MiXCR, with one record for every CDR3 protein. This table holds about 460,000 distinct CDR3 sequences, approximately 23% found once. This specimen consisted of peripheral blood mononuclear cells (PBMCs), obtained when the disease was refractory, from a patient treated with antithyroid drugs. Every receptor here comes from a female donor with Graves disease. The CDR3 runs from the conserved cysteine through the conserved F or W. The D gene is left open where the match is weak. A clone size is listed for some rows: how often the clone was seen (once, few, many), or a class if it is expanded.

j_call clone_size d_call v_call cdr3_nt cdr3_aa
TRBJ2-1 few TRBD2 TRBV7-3 TGTGCCAGCAGCCCTGGGACTAGCGGAGGGATGGGGTACAATGAGCAGTTCTTC CASSPGTSGGMGYNEQFF
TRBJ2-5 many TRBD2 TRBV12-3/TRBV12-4 TGTGCCAGCAGTTCCTCGGGACTAGCGGGAGTCCAGTACTTC CASSSSGLAGVQYF
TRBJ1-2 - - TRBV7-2 TGTGCCAGCAGCCCCCAGACAGAGAACTATGGCTACACCTTC CASSPQTENYGYTF
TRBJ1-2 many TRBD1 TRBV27 TGTGCCAGCAGACGGACAGGGGCGTCTCCTAACTATGGCTACACCTTC CASRRTGASPNYGYTF
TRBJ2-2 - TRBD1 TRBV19 TGTGCCAGTAGTACCCGGGACAGGGGAACCGGGGAGCTGTTTTTT CASSTRDRGTGELFF
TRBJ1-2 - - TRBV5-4 TGTGCCAGCAGCTTGGTCGGACAGATGGCTGGCTACACCTTC CASSLVGQMAGYTF
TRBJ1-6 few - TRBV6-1 TGTGCCAGCAGTCCCCGGGAGGGGATCTCTGGAAATTCACCCCTCCACTTT CASSPREGISGNSPLHF
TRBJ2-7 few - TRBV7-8 TGTGCCAGCAGCCCTAGATCGGATGCCTACGAGCAGTACTTC CASSPRSDAYEQYF
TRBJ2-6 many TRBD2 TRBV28 TGTGCCAGCAGCCCAGCGGGGGTCTCTGGGGCCAACGTCCTGACTTTC CASSPAGVSGANVLTF
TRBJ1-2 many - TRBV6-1 TGTGCCAGCACCTCGAGCTCGGCCCATGGCTACACCTTC CASTSSSAHGYTF
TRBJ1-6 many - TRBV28 TGTGCCAGCAGGAACGGGGGCAGCTCCTATAATTCACCCCTCCACTTT CASRNGGSSYNSPLHF
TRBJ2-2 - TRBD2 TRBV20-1 TGCAGTGCTAAGGGACTAGCGGGGGGAACCGGGGAGCTGTTTTTT CSAKGLAGGTGELFF
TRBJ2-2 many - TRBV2 TGTGCCAGCAGTGACAGTTTAACCGGGGAGCTGTTTTTT CASSDSLTGELFF
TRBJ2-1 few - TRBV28 TGTGCCAGCACCATGGCGGGCGATGAGCAGTTCTTC CASTMAGDEQFF
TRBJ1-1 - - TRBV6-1 TGTGCCAGCAGCGAATCAGCGAACACTGAAGCTTTCTTT CASSESANTEAFF
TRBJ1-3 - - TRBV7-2 TGTGCCAGCAGCACACCTGGAAACACCATATATTTT CASSTPGNTIYF
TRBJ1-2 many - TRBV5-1 TGCGCCAGCAGGCGGACCCCCGGGGGGCGCGATGGCTACACCTTC CASRRTPGGRDGYTF
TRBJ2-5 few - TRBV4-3 TGCGCCAGCAGCCAAGAACCAGGGGAAGAGACCCAGTACTTC CASSQEPGEETQYF
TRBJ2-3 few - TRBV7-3 TGTGCCAGCAGCTCCGCCGGTGGAGATACGCAGTATTTT CASSSAGGDTQYF
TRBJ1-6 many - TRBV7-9 TGTGCCAGCAGCCATTGGGGGGGACAAGGACATCCACCCCTCCACTTT CASSHWGGQGHPPLHF
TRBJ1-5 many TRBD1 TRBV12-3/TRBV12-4 TGTGCCAGCAGTTCAGTAAGTTGGAAAGGGGGCATGACCCAGCATTTT CASSSVSWKGGMTQHF
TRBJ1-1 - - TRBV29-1 TGCAGCGTTAGGCTAGAGAGGAACACTGAAGCTTTCTTT CSVRLERNTEAFF
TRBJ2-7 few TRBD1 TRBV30 TGTGCCTGGAGTGGGGACAGGCAGACCTACGAGCAGTACTTC CAWSGDRQTYEQYF
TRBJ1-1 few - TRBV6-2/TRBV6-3 TGTGCCAGCAGTTACTGGGGCCGTGGGGCTTTCTTT CASSYWGRGAFF
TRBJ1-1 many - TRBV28 TGTGCCAGCAGTCGCTCGGGGGACCCCTTTGAAGCTTTCTTT CASSRSGDPFEAFF
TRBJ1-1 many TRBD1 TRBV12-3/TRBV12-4 TGTGCCAGCAGCCGGGACAGGGATCCCCCCACTGAAGCTTTCTTT CASSRDRDPPTEAFF
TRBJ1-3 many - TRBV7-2 TGTGCCAGCAGCCGGGGGGCAGGGTCCTCTGGAAACACCATATATTTT CASSRGAGSSGNTIYF
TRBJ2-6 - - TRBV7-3 TGTGCCAGCAGCCTGGACAGATTTCCTCCTGGGGCCAACGTCCTGACTTTC CASSLDRFPPGANVLTF
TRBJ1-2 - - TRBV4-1 TGCGCCAGCAGCCAAGGTCTACTTGTAGGCAGCCATGGCTACACCTTC CASSQGLLVGSHGYTF
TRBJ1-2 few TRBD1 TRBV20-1 TGCAGTGCTAGAGATCCCCCAAGACAGGGCGTCTATGGCTACACCTTC CSARDPPRQGVYGYTF
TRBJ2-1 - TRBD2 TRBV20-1 TGCAGTGCTAGAGATCCCAGCGGGACCCCCAATGAGCAGTTCTTC CSARDPSGTPNEQFF
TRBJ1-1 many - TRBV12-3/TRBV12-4 TGTGCCAGCAGTTGGTCGGCGGGCCGGGGGAACACTGAAGCTTTCTTT CASSWSAGRGNTEAFF
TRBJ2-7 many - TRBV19 TGTGCCAGTAGTATTGGAGGCAGTCTCCTCATCTACGAGCAGTACTTC CASSIGGSLLIYEQYF
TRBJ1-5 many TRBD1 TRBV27 TGTGCCAGCAGTCTAACCGGGACAGGGGGGAGTCAGCCCCAGCATTTT CASSLTGTGGSQPQHF
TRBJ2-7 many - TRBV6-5 TGTGCCAGCAGTTTCCGAACGGGCTCTCGGGACTACGAGCAGTACTTC CASSFRTGSRDYEQYF
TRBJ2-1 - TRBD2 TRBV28 TGTGCCAGCTGTAAAGCGGGAGAACGTGCCTACAATGAGCAGTTCTTC CASCKAGERAYNEQFF
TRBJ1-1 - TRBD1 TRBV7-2 TGTGCCAGCAGCTTACGACAGGGCGGGTTTGGACCGAACACTGAAGCTTTCTTT CASSLRQGGFGPNTEAFF
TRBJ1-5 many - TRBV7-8 TGTGCCAGCAGCGGAGACACCAATCAGCCCCAGCATTTT CASSGDTNQPQHF